These 30 T cell receptor beta chains came from one sample sequenced in a study of beta chain features in type 1 diabetes. Sequencing targeted expressed TCRB transcripts, as all isolated RNA had been reverse transcribed. Profiled with immunoSEQ multiplex PCR; TCRdb holds only in-frame clones, not every one. The sample has over 700,000 clones, about 17% seen once. The sample taken for sequencing was naive CD4+ T cells from blood. The receptors were gathered from a woman aged 18-29 years in good health.

As regards this clone: Other DNA sequences in this specimen translate into the identical CDR3. CDR3 region: CASSSPREQYF. The CDR3, as DNA: TGTGCCAGCAGTTCTCCACGCGAGCAGTACTTC. The chain employs TRBV28 and TRBJ2-7, with D uncertain. Per germline, CDR1 MDHEN and CDR2 SYDVKM. The V end lost 4 bases, the J end lost 6 bases, and 7 bases lay between the germline ends. This CDR3 has 11 amino acids.

Only a few counts were recorded for this clone. At one end, the junction sequence differs from germline, possibly due to a read error. The chain is built from TRBV6-1 and TRBJ2-1, with 11 bases that match TRBD1. The CDR3 spans 19 residues. Per germline, CDR1 MNHNS and CDR2 SASEGT. In DNA, the CDR3 is TGTGCCAGCAGAGAAGCCTATGGGGGACAGGGGGACGCCTACAATGAGCAGTTCTTC. It encodes CASREAYGGQGDAYNEQFF.

The rearrangement links TRBV6-6 to TRBJ1-5, with D maybe TRBD1 (6 bases). The V gene's germline CDR1 is MNHNY and CDR2 SVGAGI (reference sequence). The CDR3 is 16 residues long. V was pared by 2 bases and J by 6 bases, with 17 bases between. For the CDR3, the DNA is TGTGCCAGCAGTTACCTGTCTGGGGGCGGGAGTCAGCCCCAGCATTTT. This sequence encodes CASSYLSGGGSQPQHF.

In its sample, this clone was seen a few times. The chain uses TRBV5-1 and TRBJ2-7; D is undetermined. Trimming pared 9 bases from V and 7 bases from J, leaving 11 bases between. From germline, CDR1 is SGHRS and CDR2 YFSETQ. The CDR3 totals 10 residues. The DNA of the CDR3 is TGCGCCAATATTCCTAGGGAGCAGTACTTC. The encoded protein is CANIPREQYF.

This clone was detected a few times. J is TRBJ2-7 and V is TRBV21-1; the table's TRBD2 call for D was not verified on the DNA. TRBV21-1 is designated a pseudogene. The CDR3 totals 16 residues. CDR3 sequence reads: CASSAEGRVLSYEQYF. The CDR3 DNA reads as TGTGCCAGCAGCGCCGAAGGGAGAGTTCTCTCCTACGAGCAGTACTTC.

This clone came up a few times. V gene TRBV10-3 combines with J gene TRBJ2-5, with 7 positions matching TRBD1. CDR3 length equals 17 residues. Trimming took 3 bases from V and 3 from J; bases not matched to a gene: 13. Germline CDR1 reads ENHRY; CDR2 reads SYGVKD. The CDR3 coding sequence is TGTGCCATCAGTGACCCCATTCGGACAGGAGAAAAAGAGACCCAGTACTTC. Protein sequence: CAISDPIRTGEKETQYF.

V usage is TRBV18 and J usage is TRBJ2-5; D is unresolved. Per the germline V gene, CDR1 is KGHSH and CDR2 is LQKENI. CDR3 length: 14 amino acids. Trimming shortened V by 3 bases and J by 5 bases, and 13 bases separated the two germline ends. CDR3 in DNA: TGTGCCAGCTCACCCCCTGAGACTCGGGAGACCCAGTACTTC. Translation: CASSPPETRETQYF.

The chain uses TRBV28 and TRBJ1-5, with D possibly TRBD1 on 6 matching bases. CDR1 and CDR2 (germline): MDHEN, SYDVKM. The CDR3 covers 13 residues. V was shortened by 8 bases and J by 3 bases, with 11 bases between the two germline ends. This CDR3 reads CASHRVTNQPQHF. In nucleotides, the CDR3 is TGTGCCAGCCACAGGGTCACCAATCAGCCCCAGCATTTT. The full variable domain, rest sourced from reference TRBV28 and TRBJ1-5, is DVKVTQSSRYLVKRTGEKVFLECVQDMDHENMFWYRQDPGLGLRLIYFSYDVKMKEKGDIPEGYSVSREKKERFSLILESASTNQTSMYLCASHRVTNQPQHFGDGTRLSIL.

This rearrangement joins TRBV4-3 to TRBJ2-3; tentatively, D is TRBD2 (6 bases). Germline assignment: CDR1 LGHNA and CDR2 YSLEER. Trimming removed 1 base from V and 4 bases from J, with 6 bases in between. The CDR3 covers 13 residues. The CDR3 DNA sequence: TGCGCCAGCAGCCAAGGACTAGCAGATACGCAGTATTTT. Protein product: CASSQGLADTQYF.

The J gene is TRBJ2-7, the V gene TRBV27; TRBD2 is a possible D gene (5 bases). V gave up 10 bases and J gave up 6 bases, with 16 bases separating them. Germline lookup yields CDR1 MNHEY and CDR2 SMNVEV (reference sequence). The CDR3 covers 12 residues. CDR3 sequence: CATSRAGSEQYF. Written as DNA, the CDR3 is TGTGCCACCTCTCGGGCGGGTAGCGAGCAGTACTTC.

This chain links TRBV10-3 with TRBJ1-5; TRBD1 might be the D (6 bases). CDR3 size: 13 residues. Germline V gene sequence: CDR1 ENHRY, CDR2 SYGVKD. Trimming pared 6 bases from V and 3 bases from J, leaving 9 bases between. DNA for the CDR3: TGTGCCATCAGGGACAGTCCCAATCAGCCCCAGCATTTT. It is translated as CAIRDSPNQPQHF.

This clone appeared a few times. V gene TRBV5-8 combines with J gene TRBJ2-7; TRBD2 is a possible D gene (5 bases). Trimming cost V 2 bases and J 12 bases, with 18 bases left between them. The CDR3 covers 13 residues. Germline CDR1 reads SGHTS; CDR2 reads YDEGEE. Here the CDR3 DNA reads TGTGCCAGCAGCTTAGGACTGCGCCGCATTGGGTACTTC. Its protein product is CASSLGLRRIGYF.

The CDR3 region has the DNA TGCGCCAGCAGCTTGCTTCGGGATAGAACGAATGAGCAGTTCTTC. Translating gives CASSLLRDRTNEQFF. The rearrangement joins TRBV5-1 to TRBJ2-1, with D perhaps TRBD2 (5 bases). V dropped 1 base and J dropped 7 bases, with 15 bases sitting between them. The CDR3 has 15 amino acids. CDR1 SGHRS and CDR2 YFSETQ come from the germline V gene.

The genes are TRBV5-4 and TRBJ2-7; 11 positions match TRBD2. The CDR3 has 14 residues. With 4 bases clipped from V and 3 bases from J, the junction kept 3 bases outside the gene matches. Germline V lookup: CDR1 SGHNT, CDR2 YYREEE (reference sequence). CDR3 amino acids: CASSAGTSGYEQYF. The DNA of the CDR3 is TGTGCCAGCAGCGCCGGGACTAGCGGCTACGAGCAGTACTTC.

This clone was seen a few times. The V call is TRBV27, the J call TRBJ2-2; 7 bases fit TRBD2. CDR3 length: 17 residues. From germline, CDR1 is MNHEY and CDR2 SMNVEV (reference sequence). The V segment lost 5 bases and the J segment 5 bases; nucleotides outside the gene matches: 14. As DNA, the CDR3 is TGTGCCAGCAGTCGAACTGGGCTAGCGGATCGGACCGGGGAGCTGTTTTTT. It specifies CASSRTGLADRTGELFF.

This clone was observed a few times. This same CDR3 is encoded by further DNA sequences in the sample. The chain recombines TRBV7-9 with TRBJ2-3; D ambiguous. Germline values: CDR1 SEHNR, CDR2 FQNEAQ (reference sequence). Trimming pared 0 bases from V and 2 bases from J, leaving 6 bases between. The CDR3 is 14 residues long. CDR3 coding DNA: TGTGCCAGCAGCTTAGCGGGTTACACAGATACGCAGTATTTT. Amino acid sequence: CASSLAGYTDTQYF.

This clone has more than one count but fewer than ten. This chain joins TRBV4-2 and TRBJ2-3, with TRBD1 matching 8 bases. CDR3 length equals 17 residues. V shed 0 bases and J 4 bases; nucleotides not matched to a gene: 9. Germline V CDR1 and CDR2: LGHNA, YNFKEQ. The chain's CDR3 is CASSQEGTGPLADTQYF. CDR3 coding DNA: TGTGCCAGCAGCCAAGAAGGGACAGGTCCTCTCGCAGATACGCAGTATTTT.

This clone was counted once. The genes are TRBV7-2 and TRBJ1-5, with D perhaps TRBD1 (6 bases). The CDR3 loop spans 15 amino acids. Germline V gene data show CDR1 as SGHTA and CDR2 as FQGNSA. Trimming removed 5 bases from V and 0 bases from J, with 11 bases in between. The chain's CDR3 is CASSQTGYSNQPQHF. CDR3 nucleotides: TGTGCCAGCAGCCAGACAGGTTATAGCAATCAGCCCCAGCATTTT.

This clone showed up just a few times. The chain combines TRBV15 with TRBJ2-7; D call uncertain. The CDR3 loop spans 14 amino acids. Germline V gives CDR1 LNHNV, CDR2 YYDKDF (reference sequence). Trimming stripped 0 bases from V and 2 bases from J, with 8 bases between. The CDR3 bases are TGTGCCACCAGCAGAGACGGTGGACCCTACGAGCAGTACTTC. This translates into CATSRDGGPYEQYF. The entire variable domain, with the rest obtained from reference TRBV15 and TRBJ2-7, is as follows: DAMVIQNPRYQVTQFGKPVTLSCSQTLNHNVMYWYQQKSSQAPKLLFHYYDKDFNNEADTPDNFQSRRPNTSFCFLDIRSPGLGDTAMYLCATSRDGGPYEQYFGPGTRLTVT.

This clone was detected only a few times. The rearrangement uses TRBV2 and TRBJ1-2; tentative D call: TRBD1 (6 bases). CDR1 is SNHLY and CDR2 is FYNNEI in the germline V gene. CDR3 length: 14 amino acids. Trimming stripped 6 bases from V and 8 bases from J, with 19 bases between. The CDR3 reads CASRDSEAPGGYTF. The CDR3 bases are TGTGCCAGCAGGGACAGCGAGGCCCCCGGGGGCTACACCTTC.

The chain links TRBV28 to TRBJ2-2, with D hard to call. This CDR3 spans 16 amino acids. Per germline, CDR1 MDHEN and CDR2 SYDVKM. Trimming cost V 0 bases and J 0 bases, with 8 bases left between them. CDR3 region: CASSLWNEANTGELFF. CDR3 DNA sequence: TGTGCCAGCAGTTTATGGAATGAAGCGAACACCGGGGAGCTGTTTTTT.

The sample holds a few counts of this clone. Relative to the germline gene, one junction end is altered; a read error may explain this. This chain connects TRBV7-7 to TRBJ2-7; no firm D call. The V gene's germline CDR1 is SSHAT and CDR2 FNYEAQ (reference sequence). The CDR3 consists of 13 residues. The CDR3 here is CASSLEQGSEQYF. Written as DNA, the CDR3 is TGTGCTAGCAGCTTAGAGCAAGGATCCGAGCAGTACTTC.

The V gene is TRBV10-3, the J gene TRBJ2-7, with a tentative D call TRBD1 (6 bases). V lost 10 bases and J lost 4, with 14 bases in between. The CDR3 consists of 12 residues. Germline lookup yields CDR1 ENHRY and CDR2 SYGVKD. The CDR3 reads CATGGQQYEQYF. The CDR3 region has the DNA TGTGCCACCGGAGGACAGCAGTACGAGCAGTACTTC.

This clone was observed a few times. CDR3 protein: CASSRSGTGKETQYF. The CDR3, as DNA: TGTGCCAGCAGTCGCAGTGGGACTGGAAAAGAGACCCAGTACTTC. The rearrangement joins TRBV28 to TRBJ2-5, with a tentative D call TRBD2 (6 bases). Germline V gives CDR1 MDHEN, CDR2 SYDVKM. V lost 5 bases, J lost 3 bases, and 16 bases lay in between. This CDR3 is 15 amino acids long.

This clone was seen only a few times. At the DNA level, this CDR3 is encoded by other sequences in the same sample as well. V and J are TRBV9 and TRBJ2-2, with D hard to call. V was pared by 0 bases and J by 2 bases, with 5 bases between. The CDR3 consists of 14 residues. Looked up from germline, CDR1 is SGDLS and CDR2 is YYNGEE. The CDR3 coding sequence is TGTGCCAGCAGCGTAGCGGCTAACACCGGGGAGCTGTTTTTT. Translated, it gives CASSVAANTGELFF.

This clone was detected a few times. The rearrangement uses TRBV5-6 and TRBJ1-2; D gene ambiguous. Germline V lookup: CDR1 SGHDT, CDR2 YYEEEE. The CDR3 spans 12 residues. The V gene lost 2 bases and the J gene lost 8 bases, with 10 bases spanning the gap. CDR3 sequence: CASSLSEGGYTF. CDR3 sequence (DNA): TGTGCCAGCAGCTTATCTGAGGGCGGCTACACCTTC.

This clone was seen a handful of times. The V call is TRBV12-2, the J call TRBJ2-1; TRBD2, as called in the table, went unchecked against the DNA. TRBV12-2 is a pseudogene segment. The CDR3 is 13 residues long. Here the CDR3 DNA reads TGTGCAAGTCGCTTCTGGCGGGAGAAAAAGCAGTTCTTC. Protein: CASRFWREKKQFF.

This chain uses TRBV15 with TRBJ1-5; 10 bases are a match to TRBD1. Germline V gene lookup returns CDR1 LNHNV and CDR2 YYDKDF (reference sequence). The CDR3 covers 17 residues. The V and J ends lost 1 base and 1 base, in that order; junction bases with no gene match: 4. The CDR3 here is CATSRGKGQGSNQPQHF. The CDR3 nucleotides are TGTGCCACCAGCAGAGGGAAGGGACAGGGGAGCAATCAGCCCCAGCATTTT. The variable domain in full, completed from reference TRBV15 and TRBJ1-5, reads DAMVIQNPRYQVTQFGKPVTLSCSQTLNHNVMYWYQQKSSQAPKLLFHYYDKDFNNEADTPDNFQSRRPNTSFCFLDIRSPGLGDTAMYLCATSRGKGQGSNQPQHFGDGTRLSIL.

Only a few counts were recorded for this clone. This sequence joins TRBV7-8 and TRBJ1-5, with TRBD1 matching 8 bases. The V gene end was trimmed by 5 bases and the J gene end by 0 bases; junction bases not matched to a gene: 9. The CDR3 has 17 residues. Germline CDR1 SGHVS, CDR2 FQNEAQ. CDR3 in DNA: TGTGCCAGCAGCCCCAGGGGGCAGGCTGATAGCAATCAGCCCCAGCATTTT. Protein: CASSPRGQADSNQPQHF. Variable domain in full (rest from reference TRBV7-8 and TRBJ1-5): GAGVSQSPRYKVAKRGQDVALRCDPISGHVSLFWYQQALGQGPEFLTYFQNEAQLDKSGLPSDRFFAERPEGSVSTLKIQRTQQEDSAVYLCASSPRGQADSNQPQHFGDGTRLSIL.

As for this clone: Sequence at one end of the junction differs from germline and may be a read error. At the DNA level, this CDR3 is encoded by other sequences in the same sample as well. The chain carries TRBV4-3 and TRBJ2-2; possibly TRBD1 for D (6 bases). CDR3 length: 13 residues. Germline V lookup: CDR1 LGHNA, CDR2 YSLEER. CDR3 in amino acids: CASIETGAGELFF. CDR3 DNA: TGCGCCAGCATCGAGACAGGAGCCGGGGAGCTTTTTTTT.